This is a list of T cell receptor beta chains from one sample in a study of human T cells and chemical hapten exposure. MiXCR was run by TCRdb on the RACE reads, yielding one entry per CDR3 protein. The data show tens of thousands of distinct CDR3 sequences, 7% to 8.5% seen once. The specimen was whole blood. The receptors were gathered from a human donor in good health. Some clones in this sample may be carry-over from other donors' samples. Both conserved end residues are part of each CDR3. The order of the fields is J gene, V gene, D gene, clone size, CDR3 DNA, CDR3 protein. A D gene is named only where the DNA matches it firmly. Not every row has a clone size; where given, it reads once, few, many or a size class.

TRBJ1-2,TRBV30,-,few,TGTGCCTGGAGTCGGGCCAGGGGAGACTATGGCTACACCTTC,CAWSRARGDYGYTF
TRBJ2-7,TRBV6-2/TRBV6-3,-,many,TGTGCCAGCAGTTGGGCCGGAGGCTACGAGCAGTACTTC,CASSWAGGYEQYF
TRBJ1-2,TRBV12-3/TRBV12-4,TRBD1,-,TGTGCCAGCAGTTTCGACAGGGGGGCTAACTATGGCTACACCTTC,CASSFDRGANYGYTF
TRBJ2-3,TRBV9,TRBD1,few,TGTGCCAGCAGCGCAGGGGACAGGGGGTTCCCAGATACGCAGTATTTT,CASSAGDRGFPDTQYF
TRBJ2-1,TRBV29-1,-,-,TGCAGCCCTATGTCAAACAATGAGCAGTTCTTC,CSPMSNNEQFF
TRBJ2-7,TRBV7-8,-,many,TGTGCCAGCAGCCTTTATAGGGGGGCCTCCTACGAGCAGTACTTC,CASSLYRGASYEQYF
TRBJ2-3,TRBV7-2,-,many,TGTGCCAGCAGCTTTGGCAGGTTTAGCACAGATACGCAGTATTTT,CASSFGRFSTDTQYF
TRBJ1-5,TRBV28,-,few,TGTGCCAGCAGACCGGGACGGCACAATCAGCCCCAGCATTTT,CASRPGRHNQPQHF
TRBJ1-1,TRBV28,TRBD1,many,TGTGCCAGCAGTTTGGGGGACAGGCGAAACACTGAAGCTTTCTTT,CASSLGDRRNTEAFF
TRBJ2-3,TRBV24-1,-,few,TGTGCCACCAGTGGGAGGAACACAGATACGCAGTATTTT,CATSGRNTDTQYF
TRBJ1-5,TRBV4-1,-,many,TGCGCCAGCAGCCAAGGACCCGGGAAGGACGATCAGCCCCAGCATTTT,CASSQGPGKDDQPQHF
TRBJ1-5,TRBV7-2,-,medium-sized,TGTGCCAGCAGCGACGAGCGCAATCAGCCCCAGCATTTT,CASSDERNQPQHF
TRBJ1-6,TRBV5-1,-,few,TGCGCCAGCAGCTTGGATCGGCAGGGGAGTCCTTCACCCCTCCACTTT,CASSLDRQGSPSPLHF
TRBJ2-3,TRBV7-2,-,-,TGTGCCAGCAGCCCATATCAGCCGGCGGATACGCAGTATTTT,CASSPYQPADTQYF
TRBJ2-7,TRBV5-1,TRBD1,once,TGCGCCAGCAGCTCGACAGGGCCCTACGAGGAGTACTTC,CASSSTGPYEEYF
TRBJ2-7,TRBV25-1,-,few,TGTGCCAGCAGTGTAGCCTACGAGCAGTACTTC,CASSVAYEQYF
TRBJ1-5,TRBV27,TRBD1,many,TGTGCCAGCAGTAGGCGAGGGACAGGGGGGGAAAATCAGCCCCAGCATTTT,CASSRRGTGGENQPQHF
TRBJ2-7,TRBV27,-,many,TGTGCCAGCAGTTTAGGCACCTACTCCTACGAGCAGTACTTC,CASSLGTYSYEQYF
TRBJ2-1,TRBV12-3/TRBV12-4,TRBD1,many,TGTGCCAGCAGTGGACAGGGGAACAATGAGCAGTTCTTC,CASSGQGNNEQFF
TRBJ1-3,TRBV7-8,-,few,TGTGCCAGCAGCATCGGTATCTCTGGAAACACCATATATTTT,CASSIGISGNTIYF
TRBJ2-1,TRBV5-1,-,many,TGCGCCAGCAGCTTCTTGGGGGCCAACAATGAGCAGTTCTTC,CASSFLGANNEQFF
TRBJ1-2,TRBV7-9,-,few,TGTGCCAGCAGCTTAAAGGGGAGCTGCTATGGCTACACCTTC,CASSLKGSCYGYTF
TRBJ2-3,TRBV6-5,-,-,TGTGCCAGCACCTCACTCGACCGAGATACGCAGTATTTT,CASTSLDRDTQYF
TRBJ1-5,TRBV12-3/TRBV12-4,-,many,TGTGCCAGCAGTATCTACAGTGGCCAGCCCCAGCATTTT,CASSIYSGQPQHF
TRBJ1-4,TRBV29-1,-,many,TGCAGCGGGGGGGACCCATCCTTTCCTAATGAAAAACTGTTTTTT,CSGGDPSFPNEKLFF
TRBJ1-6,TRBV7-9,-,few,TGTGCCAGCAGCGATACCGCAGTGTTTTATTCACCCCTCCACTTT,CASSDTAVFYSPLHF
TRBJ1-5,TRBV7-4,TRBD1,few,TGTGCCAGCACCTTACAGGGGGCTTTAGGCGGTTGGACAGGGGTCAATCAGCCCCAGCATTTT,CASTLQGALGGWTGVNQPQHF
TRBJ2-3,TRBV24-1,-,few,TGTGCCACCAGTGATGCAGATACGCAGTATTTT,CATSDADTQYF
TRBJ2-2,TRBV27,-,few,TGTGCCAGCAGTAACCCCCGACGGGGCTTGAACACCGGGGAGCTGTTTTTT,CASSNPRRGLNTGELFF
TRBJ1-5,TRBV5-1,-,many,TGCGCCAGCAGCTTGATTGGAGGGATTGATCAGCCCCAGCATTTT,CASSLIGGIDQPQHF
TRBJ1-1,TRBV29-1,-,-,TGCAGCGTTGAGGGCTCAGCCCGAAGCACTGAAGCTTTCTTT,CSVEGSARSTEAFF
TRBJ1-2,TRBV5-1,-,many,TGCGCCAGCAGCTGGGGGAACGATGCCTATGGCTACACCTTC,CASSWGNDAYGYTF
TRBJ1-1,TRBV7-9,TRBD1,few,TGTGCCAGCAGCTTCGACAGGGATGAAGCTTTCTTT,CASSFDRDEAFF
TRBJ1-1,TRBV15,-,-,TGTGCCACCAGCAAGTCAGTGAACACTGAAGCTTTCTTT,CATSKSVNTEAFF
TRBJ1-1,TRBV29-1,-,many,TGCAGCGGAACAGGGTCGGTCACTGAAGCTTTCTTT,CSGTGSVTEAFF
TRBJ2-3,TRBV2,TRBD2,-,TGTGCCAGCAGTCGACTAGCGGGGGTGGAAGATACGCAGTATTTT,CASSRLAGVEDTQYF
TRBJ1-1,TRBV10-3,-,-,TGTGCCATCAGTTTACCGGACCGGGGGACTGAAGCTTTCTTT,CAISLPDRGTEAFF
TRBJ1-1,TRBV10-3,-,few,TGTGCCATCAGTGAGTCAGGGAGAGAGGCTGAAGCTTTCTTT,CAISESGREAEAFF
TRBJ2-4,TRBV6-5,-,few,TGTGCCAGCAGTTCACCGGGACACAGAAACATTCAGTACTTC,CASSSPGHRNIQYF
TRBJ2-2,TRBV7-9,-,-,TGTGCCAGCAGCTGGGGGTCGGGGAACACCGGGGAGCTGTTTTTT,CASSWGSGNTGELFF
TRBJ1-2,TRBV5-5,TRBD1,-,TGTGCCAGCAACGCCAACGCGGCAGGGGGATCCTATGGCTACACCTTC,CASNANAAGGSYGYTF
TRBJ2-1,TRBV13,TRBD2,few,TGTGCCAGCAGCCTCCGACTAGCGGGAGGGAATGAGCAGTTCTTC,CASSLRLAGGNEQFF
TRBJ1-5,TRBV6-1,-,few,TGTGCCAGCAGTGAAGCGTCCGGGGGCAATCAGCCCCAGCATTTT,CASSEASGGNQPQHF
TRBJ1-1,TRBV12-3/TRBV12-4,-,many,TGTGCCAGCAGTTTAGCGCTACTAACCGCTGAAGCTTTCTTT,CASSLALLTAEAFF
TRBJ2-3,TRBV29-1,-,many,TGCAGCGGGCGCCGGGTAGATACGCAGTATTTT,CSGRRVDTQYF
TRBJ2-1,TRBV10-3,-,few,TGTGCCACGCGACCTCAGTTGTCCACTTGTAATGAGCAGTTCTTC,CATRPQLSTCNEQFF
TRBJ1-2,TRBV29-1,-,few,TGCAGCGTGGGCAGGGAGGATGGCGACACCTTC,CSVGREDGDTF
TRBJ1-6,TRBV5-1,-,many,TGCGCCAGCAGCTCCCAGGGGTTAGATTCACCCCTCCACTTT,CASSSQGLDSPLHF
TRBJ2-7,TRBV29-1,-,many,TGCAGCGTTGTAGTCAACGGCCTACCCTTCGGGCAGTACTTC,CSVVVNGLPFGQYF
TRBJ2-7,TRBV30,-,many,TGTGCCTGGAGTGTTGGGGCAGGGCGCTACGAGCAGTACTTC,CAWSVGAGRYEQYF
TRBJ2-1,TRBV7-9,-,few,TGTGCCAGCAGCTTATCGGTAACTACCTCAACTTATTCCTACAATGAGCAGTTCTTC,CASSLSVTTSTYSYNEQFF
TRBJ1-3,TRBV12-5,-,-,TGTGCTAGTGCCTCAGGTTCCCCGAGCTCTGGAAACACCATATATTTT,CASASGSPSSGNTIYF